This T cell receptor beta chain comes out of a study of identifying expanded T cells in peripheral blood. General study results and limits: Technical replicates showed about 1.1 changed clones; approximately 2 weeks roughly 16; four weeks 19. Clone count variance between roughly 2-week samples rose with total template count.

This clone was recorded a few times. Its antigen is unidentified. Method: immunoSEQ multiplex PCR; TCRdb's copy keeps in-frame clones and lacks some. The profile shows approximately 120,000 clones, around 84% of them singletons. This CDR3 is 15 amino acids long. The V and J ends lost 8 bases and 8 bases, in that order; junction bases with no gene match: 15. The germline V gene has CDR1 LNHDA and CDR2 SQIVND (reference sequence). No infections or other immune events were documented during collection. This rearrangement joins TRBV19 to TRBJ1-2; TRBD1 matches at 9 bases. This clonotype was sampled from a person aged 18 to 75 in good health. The specimen sequenced was blood. CDR3 in DNA: TGTGCCAGTCAGCCCCTCAAACAGGGGGCGCGGGGCTACACCTTC. Translation gives CASQPLKQGARGYTF.